The clone carrying this T cell receptor (beta chain) was counted only a few times. What it binds is unknown. Cultured CD4+ T-cell DNA underwent Oncomine TCR Beta short-read sequencing. Genomic DNA extraction was carried out from cultured CD4+ T cells. TCRdb ran MiXCR on the PCR reads and lists one entry per CDR3 protein. The table shows some 13,000 distinct CDR3 sequences, with about 50% occurring only once. This sample was taken from a study of vaccination and CD4 T cells after COVID-19. Study-level information: By nasal swab PCR, the convalescent patients were SARS-CoV-2 positive, with fewer than ten mild cases and one severe. Collection of post-COVID samples occurred a median roughly 92 days after diagnosis, spanning a range of 35 to 161.

This CDR3 contains 14 residues. With 2 bases removed from V and 0 bases from J, the gap between germline ends came to 5 bases. Germline loops: CDR1 MNHEY, CDR2 SMNVEV (reference sequence). Treatment in this sample: approximately 9-day PBMC culture with coronavirus spike peptide pools or control peptides (ViraFEST assay). TCRs were sequenced by ViraFEST after antigen-specific T cells had been expanded with peptide pools. V and J are TRBV27 and TRBJ1-3; D remains ambiguous. The receptor comes from a human donor who had recovered from COVID-19. Sequenced input: CD4+ T cells from blood, cultured in vitro. This CDR3 reads CASSLRSSGNTIYF. The CDR3 DNA reads as TGTGCCAGCAGTTTACGGTCCTCTGGAAACACCATATATTTT.